These 23 T cell receptor beta chains were sequenced from one sample in a study of blood T cell repertoires in COVID-19. Sequencing was performed with immunoSEQ multiplex PCR; in TCRdb, only in-frame clones are kept and a portion is missing. The data hold roughly 500,000 clones, with approximately 83% observed a single time. The sequencing input was peripheral blood. These receptors were taken from a human donor in a cohort sampled during active COVID-19.

This rearrangement joins TRBV7-2 to TRBJ2-1; possibly TRBD2 for D (6 bases). Trimming took 3 bases from V and 3 from J, leaving 15 bases between them. The CDR3 sequence is 16 residues long. CDR1 and CDR2 (germline): SGHTA, FQGNSA. The CDR3 sequence is CASSLGGGAGYNEQFF. The CDR3 nucleotides are TGTGCCAGCAGCTTGGGGGGAGGTGCCGGCTACAATGAGCAGTTCTTC.

This clone came up once. V gene TRBV30 combines with J gene TRBJ1-5, with 7 bases lining up with TRBD1. Losses at the gene ends were 2 bases for V and 5 bases for J; bases not matched to a gene: 9. Per the germline V gene, CDR1 is GTSNPN and CDR2 is SVGIG (reference sequence). The CDR3 consists of 15 residues. CDR3 sequence reads: CAWSLRDRRYQPQHF. The CDR3 coding sequence is TGTGCCTGGAGTCTCCGGGACAGACGGTATCAGCCCCAGCATTTT.

This chain connects TRBV19 to TRBJ1-1; possibly TRBD1 for D (5 bases). CDR3 length: 12 residues. CDR1 and CDR2 from the germline V gene are LNHDA and SQIVND (reference sequence). Trimming pared 3 bases from V and 7 bases from J, leaving 9 bases between. The CDR3 here is CASSMGHREAFF. Here the CDR3 DNA reads TGTGCCAGTAGTATGGGGCACCGTGAAGCTTTCTTT.

This chain joins TRBV3-1 (or the pseudogene TRBV3-2) and TRBJ2-1; D may be TRBD2 (6 bases). The germline V gene has CDR1 LGHDT and CDR2 YNNKEL (reference sequence). CDR3 length: 15 residues. V was trimmed by 3 bases and J by 10 bases, leaving 19 bases between them. The CDR3 DNA is TGTGCCAGCAGCCAGGGGGATAGCGGATTAGGGGAGCAGTTCTTC. Its translation is CASSQGDSGLGEQFF.

This clone came up a few times. The chain couples TRBV19 to TRBJ2-5, with TRBD2 identical over 13 bases. This CDR3 is 16 amino acids long. V lost 10 bases and J lost 4; bases outside the gene matches: 12. CDR1 and CDR2 from the germline V gene are LNHDA and SQIVND (reference sequence). Written as DNA, the CDR3 is TGTGCCACCTCACCCCGACTAGCGGGAGGTGTAGAGACCCAGTACTTC. Translating gives CATSPRLAGGVETQYF.

The CDR3 sequence: CASSATGGRAEAFF. The CDR3 nucleotides read TGTGCCAGCAGCGCCACCGGGGGGCGGGCTGAAGCTTTCTTT. The rearrangement uses TRBV9 and TRBJ1-1, with a tentative D call TRBD1 (6 bases). The CDR3 has 14 amino acids. The V end was cut by 3 bases, the J end by 6 bases, with 15 bases between. The germline CDR1 and CDR2 sequences are SGDLS and YYNGEE.

V gene TRBV5-6 combines with J gene TRBJ2-7; D is unclear. The germline CDR1 and CDR2 sequences are SGHDT and YYEEEE. The V end lost 0 bases, the J end lost 3 bases, and 13 bases lay between the germline ends. The CDR3 is 15 residues long. CDR3 sequence: CASSLDPGNFYEQYF. CDR3 bases: TGTGCCAGCAGCTTGGACCCAGGAAACTTCTACGAGCAGTACTTC.

V usage is TRBV5-1 and J usage is TRBJ1-6; D possibly corresponds to TRBD1 (6 bases). Germline V lookup: CDR1 SGHRS, CDR2 YFSETQ. This CDR3 comprises 14 residues. V dropped 7 bases and J dropped 7 bases, with 15 bases sitting between them. CDR3: CASSVGQGNSPLHF. CDR3 nucleotides: TGCGCCAGCTCGGTAGGGCAGGGGAATTCACCCCTCCACTTT.

The CDR3 nucleotides read TGTGCCAGCAGCCCGGGGGACCGTTACAATGAGCAGTTCTTC. Protein sequence: CASSPGDRYNEQFF. The V call is TRBV7-2, the J call TRBJ2-1; perhaps TRBD2 as D (6 bases). The CDR3 is made up of 14 amino acids. V gave up 5 bases and J gave up 4 bases, with 12 bases separating them. The V gene's germline CDR1 is SGHTA and CDR2 FQGNSA. Based on the CDR3 plus reference TRBV7-2 and TRBJ2-1, the full variable domain is GAGVSQSPSNKVTEKGKDVELRCDPISGHTALYWYRQSLGQGLEFLIYFQGNSAPDKSGLPSDRFSAERTGGSVSTLTIQRTQQEDSAVYLCASSPGDRYNEQFFGPGTRLTVL.

The gene calls are TRBV11-2 and TRBJ1-1; a weak D match, TRBD1 (6 bases). This CDR3 contains 17 residues. Trimming took 2 bases from V and 1 from J, leaving 17 bases between them. The germline CDR1 and CDR2 sequences are SGHAT and FQNNGV. The CDR3 DNA is TGTGCCAGCAGCTTATGGGGCAGGGGATGGGGGAACACTGAAGCTTTCTTT. It yields the protein CASSLWGRGWGNTEAFF.

The CDR3 bases are TGTGCCAGCAGCTTGGGAGGAGGGCAACTAGGCGAAAAACTGTTTTTT. Residues: CASSLGGGQLGEKLFF. The V gene is TRBV5-4, the J gene TRBJ1-4; D is unclear. The CDR3 totals 16 residues. V lost 0 bases and J 8 bases, leaving 17 bases between the germline ends. CDR1 is SGHNT and CDR2 is YYREEE in the germline V gene (reference sequence). The full variable domain, with the rest looked up from reference TRBV5-4 and TRBJ1-4, is ETGVTQSPTHLIKTRGQQVTLRCSSQSGHNTVSWYQQALGQGPQFIFQYYREEENGRGNFPPRFSGLQFPNYSSELNVNALELDDSALYLCASSLGGGQLGEKLFFGSGTQLSVL.

This chain joins TRBV6-5 and TRBJ1-2; no firm D call. Per the germline V gene, CDR1 is MNHEY and CDR2 is SVGAGI. CDR3 length: 14 residues. V dropped 1 base and J dropped 2 bases, with 8 bases sitting between them. The CDR3 DNA follows: TGTGCCAGCAGTTACTTAAATACAAACTATGGCTACACCTTC. Amino acids: CASSYLNTNYGYTF.

The rearrangement uses TRBV5-1 and TRBJ2-1; TRBD2 agrees at 10 bases. The germline V gene encodes CDR1 SGHRS and CDR2 YFSETQ. The CDR3 totals 16 residues. The V segment lost 3 bases and the J segment 7 bases; nucleotides outside the gene matches: 10. Here the CDR3 DNA reads TGCGCCAGCAGCTACCCCGGGGGGGGACTAGCGAATGAGCAGTTCTTC. The encoded protein is CASSYPGGGLANEQFF.

This clone has a single count. The rearrangement joins TRBV7-9 to TRBJ1-4; possibly TRBD1 for D (5 bases). V lost 5 bases to trimming and J lost 3 bases, with 10 bases between them. This CDR3 region has 14 residues. Germline loops: CDR1 SEHNR, CDR2 FQNEAQ (reference sequence). As DNA, the CDR3 is TGTGCCAGCAGCCCGACAGACTCTAATGAAAAACTGTTTTTT. Its protein is CASSPTDSNEKLFF. The whole variable domain, filled in from reference TRBV7-9 and TRBJ1-4, reads DTGVSQNPRHKITKRGQNVTFRCDPISEHNRLYWYRQTLGQGPEFLTYFQNEAQLEKSRLLSDRFSAERPKGSFSTLEIQRTEQGDSAMYLCASSPTDSNEKLFFGSGTQLSVL.

In its sample, this clone was seen once. J is TRBJ1-2 and V is TRBV11-2; D call uncertain. The CDR3 has 17 amino acids. V lost 0 bases to trimming and J lost 5 bases, with 19 bases between them. Germline V gene lookup returns CDR1 SGHAT and CDR2 FQNNGV. CDR3 nucleotide sequence: TGTGCCAGCAGCTTAGATCCGCAGGCCGCAACGGGGTATGGCTACACCTTC. Translated, it gives CASSLDPQAATGYGYTF.

This rearrangement joins TRBV18 to TRBJ2-2; the D gene is possibly TRBD2 (6 bases). CDR3 length equals 16 residues. Trimming stripped 1 base from V and 3 bases from J, with 12 bases between. Germline lookup yields CDR1 KGHSH and CDR2 LQKENI. The CDR3 DNA follows: TGTGCCAGCTCACCACGAAGACTAGATCACACCGGGGAGCTGTTTTTT. Amino acids: CASSPRRLDHTGELFF.

The CDR3 coding sequence is TGTGCCAGCAGCCAGACTGGGTTCTCATACGAGCAGTACTTC. Its protein is CASSQTGFSYEQYF. The J gene is TRBJ2-7, the V gene TRBV28; D ambiguous. The germline gives CDR1 MDHEN, CDR2 SYDVKM. V shed 6 bases and J shed 4 bases, with 16 bases lying between them. The CDR3 loop spans 14 amino acids. Complete variable domain (other parts from reference TRBV28 and TRBJ2-7): DVKVTQSSRYLVKRTGEKVFLECVQDMDHENMFWYRQDPGLGLRLIYFSYDVKMKEKGDIPEGYSVSREKKERFSLILESASTNQTSMYLCASSQTGFSYEQYFGPGTRLTVT.

The CDR3 loop reads CASSPTGNYGYTF. CDR3 nucleotides: TGTGCCAGCAGTCCGACGGGGAACTATGGCTACACCTTC. The rearrangement uses TRBV6-5 and TRBJ1-2; no firm D call. V was pared by 5 bases and J by 2 bases, with 9 bases between. CDR3 length: 13 residues. The V gene's germline CDR1 is MNHEY and CDR2 SVGAGI.

The chain combines TRBV9 with TRBJ2-7; 12 bases are a match to TRBD2. J was trimmed by 5 bases and V by 1 base; bases with no gene match: 4. This CDR3 contains 15 residues. The germline V gene has CDR1 SGDLS and CDR2 YYNGEE. CDR3 loop: CASSVSSGRAHEQYF. For the CDR3, the DNA is TGTGCCAGCAGCGTATCTAGCGGGAGGGCCCACGAGCAGTACTTC.

V is TRBV6-5 and J is TRBJ1-5; D possibly corresponds to TRBD1 (5 bases). V lost 9 bases and J 0 bases, leaving 15 bases between the germline ends. The CDR3 runs to 15 residues. CDR1 MNHEY and CDR2 SVGAGI come from the germline V gene. CDR3 amino acids: CASTHRGYSNQPQHF. The CDR3 DNA follows: TGTGCCAGTACACATAGGGGTTATAGCAATCAGCCCCAGCATTTT.

The V and J genes are TRBV7-2 and TRBJ2-3; tentative D call: TRBD2 (5 bases). CDR1 is SGHTA and CDR2 is FQGNSA in the germline V gene. The CDR3 is 13 amino acids. The V end lost 5 bases, the J end lost 4 bases, and 10 bases lay between the germline ends. The CDR3 reads CASSRLAPDTQYF. The CDR3 DNA reads as TGTGCCAGCAGCCGATTAGCGCCAGATACGCAGTATTTT.

The chain uses TRBV28 and TRBJ2-1; D might be TRBD1 (6 bases). The CDR3 length is 14 residues. V lost 6 bases, J lost 4 bases, and 13 bases lay in between. Germline CDR1 MDHEN, CDR2 SYDVKM. CDR3 DNA: TGTGCCAGCAGGCCAGGGGTGAAGTACAATGAGCAGTTCTTC. Translated, it gives CASRPGVKYNEQFF.

The chain uses TRBV5-6 and TRBJ2-7; no clear D gene. V was shortened by 3 bases and J by 2 bases, with 18 bases between the two germline ends. Germline CDR1 SGHDT, CDR2 YYEEEE. CDR3 length: 16 residues. CDR3 sequence reads: CASSWAMAKLPYEQYF. CDR3 in DNA: TGTGCCAGCAGCTGGGCGATGGCAAAACTCCCCTACGAGCAGTACTTC.